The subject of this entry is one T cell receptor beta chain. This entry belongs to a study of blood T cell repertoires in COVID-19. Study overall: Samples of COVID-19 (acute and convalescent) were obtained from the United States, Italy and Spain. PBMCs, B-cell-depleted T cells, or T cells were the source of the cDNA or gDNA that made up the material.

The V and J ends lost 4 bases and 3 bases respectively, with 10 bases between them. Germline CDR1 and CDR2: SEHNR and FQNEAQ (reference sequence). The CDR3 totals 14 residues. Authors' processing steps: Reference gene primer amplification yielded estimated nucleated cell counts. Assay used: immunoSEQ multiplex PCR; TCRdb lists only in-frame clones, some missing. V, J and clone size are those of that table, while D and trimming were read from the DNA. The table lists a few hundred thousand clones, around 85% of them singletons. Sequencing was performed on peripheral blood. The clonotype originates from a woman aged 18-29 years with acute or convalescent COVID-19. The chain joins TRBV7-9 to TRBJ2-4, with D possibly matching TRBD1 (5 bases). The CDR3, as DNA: TGTGCCAGCAGCTCCACAGGATACAAAAACATTCAGTACTTC. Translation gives CASSSTGYKNIQYF.